Below, 17 T cell receptor beta chains from the same sample are listed, as sequenced in a study of T cells in narcolepsy. Sequencing used immunoSEQ multiplex PCR; TCRdb keeps in-frame clones, though not all of them. The sample records about 30,000 clones, around 81% being singletons. Sequenced input: CD45RA- memory CD4+ T cells from PBMCs. The receptors derive from a human donor with narcolepsy.

V gene TRBV19 combines with J gene TRBJ2-1; D gene ambiguous. The CDR3 has 12 amino acids. V lost 3 bases to trimming and J lost 12 bases, with 12 bases between them. CDR1 is LNHDA and CDR2 is SQIVND in the germline V gene (reference sequence). CDR3 nucleotide sequence: TGTGCCAGTAGTATTAGGGCAGGTTGGCAGTTCTTC. Its translation: CASSIRAGWQFF.

This clone was seen more than once but under ten times. The genes are TRBV7-2 and TRBJ1-2; 8 nucleotides match TRBD1. Losses at the gene ends were 4 bases for V and 2 bases for J; bases not matched to a gene: 3. This CDR3 comprises 14 residues. Germline CDR1 SGHTA, CDR2 FQGNSA. This CDR3 reads CASSSGQGNYGYTF. The DNA of the CDR3 is TGTGCCAGCAGCTCCGGACAGGGAAACTATGGCTACACCTTC.

The rearrangement joins TRBV11-3 to TRBJ2-5, with TRBD2 identical over 8 bases. V trimming: 5 bases; J trimming: 6 bases; junction bases outside the gene matches: 14. This CDR3 comprises 16 residues. Germline values: CDR1 SGHNT, CDR2 YENEEA. The CDR3 coding sequence is TGTGCCAGCAGCCCCCCTCATGGTAGCGGGGTAAAGACCCAGTACTTC. This translates into CASSPPHGSGVKTQYF.

The chain joins TRBV27 to TRBJ1-5; 7 nucleotides agree with TRBD1. The junction had 11 bases not matched to a gene; V was cut back by 6 bases and J by 6 bases. This CDR3 is built from 15 residues. Germline values: CDR1 MNHEY, CDR2 SMNVEV (reference sequence). CDR3 amino acids: CASSLRQGVGQPQHF. CDR3 coding DNA: TGTGCCAGCAGCCTTAGACAGGGAGTTGGTCAGCCCCAGCATTTT.

V gene TRBV5-6 combines with J gene TRBJ1-5, with D possibly matching TRBD1 (6 bases). Trimming took 4 bases from V and 6 from J, leaving 23 bases between them. Per germline, CDR1 SGHDT and CDR2 YYEEEE. The CDR3 runs to 17 residues. The CDR3 sequence: CASSIPGGRGTVQPQHF. The DNA of the CDR3 is TGTGCCAGCAGCATCCCTGGGGGCAGAGGGACCGTTCAGCCCCAGCATTTT.

The V and J genes are TRBV18 and TRBJ2-1; TRBD1 matches 8 bases. Per the germline V gene, CDR1 is KGHSH and CDR2 is LQKENI. This CDR3 contains 13 residues. Unmatched junction bases numbered 3, after V lost 3 bases and J lost 8 bases. The CDR3 nucleotides are TGTGCCAGCTCACCGACAGGGGTACATGAGCAGTTCTTC. It is translated as CASSPTGVHEQFF.

The gene calls are TRBV6-1 and TRBJ1-2; D unresolved. There are 14 residues in the CDR3. The ends were cut back, 3 bases at V and 2 bases at J, with 10 bases in the middle. Germline lookup yields CDR1 MNHNS and CDR2 SASEGT. The chain's CDR3 is CASSERGSNYGYTF. Here the CDR3 DNA reads TGTGCCAGCAGTGAGAGAGGGTCCAACTATGGCTACACCTTC.

The chain carries TRBV25-1 and TRBJ2-3, with 13 nucleotides matching TRBD2. The CDR3 covers 15 residues. CDR1 and CDR2 (germline): MGHDK, SYGVNS. V was pared by 2 bases and J by 4 bases, with 0 bases of the junction left unmatched. CDR3 protein: CASSEGTSGADTQYF. The DNA of the CDR3 is TGTGCCAGCAGTGAAGGGACTAGCGGGGCAGATACGCAGTATTTT.

This clone has more than one count but fewer than ten. The chain carries TRBV6-5 and TRBJ1-2, with D possibly being TRBD1 (5 bases). V dropped 7 bases and J dropped 2 bases, with 14 bases sitting between them. The CDR3 runs to 14 residues. From germline, CDR1 is MNHEY and CDR2 SVGAGI. CDR3 loop: CASTKWDGNYGYTF. The CDR3 DNA reads TGTGCCAGCACCAAGTGGGACGGGAACTATGGCTACACCTTC.

A single count supports this clone. This sequence joins TRBV6-5 and TRBJ1-2; D not resolved. The CDR3 contains 12 residues. With 5 bases removed from V and 7 bases from J, the gap between germline ends came to 11 bases. The germline V gene has CDR1 MNHEY and CDR2 SVGAGI. Here the CDR3 DNA reads TGTGCCAGCAGTCCAAACACCGGTGGCTACACCTTC. This translates into CASSPNTGGYTF.

The chain carries TRBV4-3 and TRBJ2-1; D is uncertain. CDR3 length equals 13 residues. Germline CDR1 is LGHNA and CDR2 is YSLEER. With 1 base removed from V and 8 bases from J, the gap between germline ends came to 9 bases. CDR3 DNA sequence: TGCGCCAGCAGCCAAGTCCTGGGGTATGAGCAGTTCTTC. Translating gives CASSQVLGYEQFF.

The V call is TRBV7-6, the J call TRBJ2-7; D might be TRBD2 (5 bases). V lost 5 bases to trimming and J lost 1 base, with 21 bases between them. The CDR3 sequence is 17 residues long. Germline V gene lookup returns CDR1 SGHVS and CDR2 FNYEAQ. The CDR3 here is CASSPSPTGPASYEQYF. CDR3 coding DNA: TGTGCCAGCAGCCCTAGCCCGACCGGGCCCGCGTCCTACGAGCAGTACTTC.

The rearrangement links TRBV28 to TRBJ1-2, with 10 bases identical to TRBD1. The CDR3 contains 13 residues. The V and J ends lost 4 bases and 10 bases, in that order; junction bases with no gene match: 6. From germline, CDR1 is MDHEN and CDR2 SYDVKM. The CDR3 nucleotides are TGTGCCAGCAGTTCGGGGGACAGGGGTGACTACACCTTC. Residues: CASSSGDRGDYTF.

The CDR3 DNA reads TGTGCCAGCAGCTTAGCCCAGGGGACTTACAATGAGCAGTTCTTC. It translates to CASSLAQGTYNEQFF. V gene TRBV11-2 combines with J gene TRBJ2-1, with D perhaps being TRBD1 or TRBD2 (6 bases each). This CDR3 is 15 amino acids long. CDR1 is SGHAT, CDR2 FQNNGV, per germline. Trimming cost V 1 base and J 4 bases, with 11 bases left between them.

The chain links TRBV25-1 to TRBJ1-2; TRBD1 agrees at 9 bases. Germline V gene sequence: CDR1 MGHDK, CDR2 SYGVNS. V lost 4 bases and J lost 2; bases outside the gene matches: 2. This CDR3 contains 14 residues. Here the CDR3 reads CASSGTGANYGYTF. The CDR3 DNA reads TGTGCCAGCAGTGGGACAGGGGCAAACTATGGCTACACCTTC.

This clone has only a few counts. The V call is TRBV9, the J call TRBJ2-2, with D unclear. Germline V gene sequence: CDR1 SGDLS, CDR2 YYNGEE. The CDR3 runs to 15 residues. V was cut by 1 base and J by 5 bases, with 12 bases left in between. CDR3 protein: CASSVFNLDTGELFF. The CDR3 DNA follows: TGTGCCAGCAGCGTATTTAATTTGGATACCGGGGAGCTGTTTTTT.

The chain has TRBV6-6 and TRBJ1-2; 10 bases are a match to TRBD1. Germline V gives CDR1 MNHNY, CDR2 SVGAGI (reference sequence). With 1 base clipped from V and 8 bases from J, the junction kept 4 bases outside the gene matches. This CDR3 contains 14 residues. The CDR3 sequence is CASSYLPTGGGYTF. The CDR3 DNA is TGTGCCAGCAGTTACTTACCGACAGGGGGCGGCTACACCTTC.